This T cell receptor beta chain is from a study of T cells of healthy individuals. V gave up 1 base and J gave up 1 base; unmatched junction bases: 13. CDR3 length: 18 amino acids. Germline CDR1 and CDR2: SGHTA and FQGTGA. MiXCR was run by TCRdb on the 5' RACE reads, yielding one entry per CDR3 protein. Among fewer than 75,000 distinct CDR3 sequences, 15% to 20% were seen once, and the ten largest hold about 4.7%. This clonotype was obtained from a human donor in good health. The chain joins TRBV7-3 to TRBJ2-7; 7 bases agree with TRBD2. CDR3 in amino acids: CASSLNPPLAVNSYEQYF. The CDR3, as DNA: TGTGCCAGCAGCTTAAACCCCCCTCTAGCGGTTAATTCCTACGAGCAGTACTTC.